One and the same sample provided the 32 T cell receptor beta chains below, sequenced in a study of CD8 T cells in ankylosing spondylitis. TCRdb analysed the 5' RACE reads with MiXCR anew, one entry per CDR3 protein. Seen here are some 300,000 distinct CDR3 sequences, around 20% observed once, and the top ten hold 3.5%. Sample: blood, either unsorted or a sorted T cell fraction (not recorded which). The receptor source for this set is a female donor with ankylosing spondylitis or in good health (not recorded which).

The V and J genes are TRBV10-3 and TRBJ2-1, with 9 bases lining up with TRBD2. The V and J ends lost 9 bases and 6 bases, in that order; junction bases with no gene match: 6. This CDR3 has 13 amino acids. The V gene's germline CDR1 is ENHRY and CDR2 SYGVKD. CDR3 residues: CAIRREGRNEQFF. In nucleotides, the CDR3 is TGTGCCATTCGGCGGGAGGGCCGCAATGAGCAGTTCTTC.

The chain has TRBV6-2 or TRBV6-3 and TRBJ1-4; no definite D call. V dropped 0 bases and J dropped 10 bases, with 12 bases sitting between them. The CDR3 is 14 amino acids. Germline CDR1 and CDR2: MNHEY and SVGEGT. CDR3 protein: CASSYSMQAPKLFF. The CDR3 nucleotides read TGTGCCAGCAGTTACTCGATGCAGGCCCCAAAACTGTTTTTT.

To note about this clonotype: This may arise from a read error, as a much more abundant clone is one base away. V gene TRBV6-5 combines with J gene TRBJ1-2, with a weak D call TRBD1 (5 bases). Trimming cost V 4 bases and J 4 bases, with 7 bases left between them. The CDR3 is 12 amino acids. Germline CDR1 reads MNHEY; CDR2 reads SVGAGI. This CDR3 is CASSSGTYGYTF. In DNA form, the CDR3 reads TGTGCCAGCAGTTCCGGGACCTATGGCTACACCTTC.

This chain connects TRBV4-2 to TRBJ2-2, with D unclear. Deletions cut 3 bases from V and 0 bases from J, with 14 bases between. CDR3 size: 17 residues. Germline V gene lookup returns CDR1 LGHNA and CDR2 YNFKEQ. In DNA form, the CDR3 reads TGTGCCAGCAGCCAGGCCCGGGCCGTATCGAACACCGGGGAGCTGTTTTTT. It specifies CASSQARAVSNTGELFF.

The rearrangement joins TRBV6-1 to TRBJ2-7; 7 bases line up with TRBD1. CDR3 length equals 14 residues. Per germline, CDR1 MNHNS and CDR2 SASEGT. The V and J ends lost 6 bases and 2 bases, in that order; junction bases with no gene match: 7. As DNA, the CDR3 is TGTGCCAGCAGGGCCGGGACAGCTACCTACGAGCAGTACTTC. Amino acid sequence: CASRAGTATYEQYF.

The chain has TRBV6-5 and TRBJ2-5; D is perhaps TRBD1 (6 bases). The V and J ends lost 4 bases and 4 bases respectively, with 16 bases between them. The germline V gene encodes CDR1 MNHEY and CDR2 SVGAGI. The CDR3 sequence is 15 residues long. For the CDR3, the DNA is TGTGCCAGCAGTTCCCCCGGACAGATGGGAGAGACCCAGTACTTC. This translates into CASSSPGQMGETQYF.

This clonotype has ten or more counts. This chain connects TRBV12-3 or TRBV12-4 to TRBJ2-1; 9 bases match TRBD2. V lost 5 bases to trimming and J lost 6 bases; unmatched junction nucleotides: 17. The CDR3 covers 18 residues. In nucleotides, the CDR3 is TGTGCCAGCAGTCCGCCAGACCCGGGACTAGCAGCGGGCAATGAGCAGTTCTTC. Residues: CASSPPDPGLAAGNEQFF.

The chain has TRBV30 and TRBJ1-1; D gene uncertain. The CDR3 loop spans 11 amino acids. V was cut by 2 bases and J by 3 bases, with 4 bases left in between. Germline CDR1 and CDR2: GTSNPN and SVGIG (reference sequence). The DNA of the CDR3 is TGTGCCTGGAGTCGGGACACTGAAGCTTTCTTT. It is translated as CAWSRDTEAFF. The variable domain in full, completed from reference TRBV30 and TRBJ1-1, reads SQTIHQWPATLVQPVGSPLSLECTVEGTSNPNLYWYRQAAGRGLQLLFYSVGIGQISSEVPQNLSASRPQDRQFILSSKKLLLSDSGFYLCAWSRDTEAFFGQGTRLTVV.

The rearrangement joins TRBV7-2 to TRBJ2-7; 11 positions agree with TRBD2. V shed 5 bases, J shed 5 bases, and the junction held 5 bases outside the gene matches. The CDR3 runs to 14 residues. Germline V lookup: CDR1 SGHTA, CDR2 FQGNSA. The CDR3 region is CASSTSGSMNEQYF. The CDR3 coding sequence is TGTGCCAGCAGCACTAGCGGGAGTATGAACGAGCAGTACTTC.

This clonotype turned up a few times. The chain recombines TRBV7-9 with TRBJ1-6, with 9 nucleotides matching TRBD1. V was pared by 5 bases and J by 7 bases, with 6 bases of the junction left unmatched. This CDR3 comprises 15 residues. Germline values: CDR1 SEHNR, CDR2 FQNEAQ (reference sequence). This chain's CDR3 is CASSRGTGRNSPLHF. CDR3 coding DNA: TGTGCCAGCAGCAGGGGGACAGGGAGGAATTCACCCCTCCACTTT.

In this sample, this clonotype turned up many times. V gene TRBV12-3 or TRBV12-4 combines with J gene TRBJ1-4; 8 bases match TRBD1. The CDR3 is 14 residues long. After removal of 3 bases from V and 12 bases from J, the junction contained 9 bases not matched to a gene. The CDR3 loop reads CASSFGQGRMQLFF. In DNA form, the CDR3 reads TGTGCCAGCAGTTTTGGACAGGGAAGGATGCAACTGTTTTTT.

The V call is TRBV28, the J call TRBJ2-7, with a weak D call TRBD2 (5 bases). From germline, CDR1 is MDHEN and CDR2 SYDVKM. V gave up 5 bases and J gave up 6 bases, with 11 bases separating them. The CDR3 runs 12 residues. CDR3 in DNA: TGTGCCAGCAGTCCCCCCCGGGGCGAGCAGTACTTC. Translating it yields CASSPPRGEQYF.

The chain uses TRBV20-1 and TRBJ2-2; the D is unclear. Germline V gene data show CDR1 as DFQATT and CDR2 as SNEGSKA (reference sequence). The CDR3 has 14 amino acids. Deletions cut 3 bases from V and 3 bases from J, with 11 bases between. Here the CDR3 DNA reads TGCAGTGCTAGGTTCCAGGCGGACACCGGGGAGCTGTTTTTT. Its protein is CSARFQADTGELFF.

This clonotype has only a few counts. The chain recombines TRBV10-3 with TRBJ2-1; a possible D gene is TRBD2 (6 bases). The CDR3 is 16 amino acids. V dropped 8 bases and J dropped 1 base, with 18 bases sitting between them. Germline CDR1 reads ENHRY; CDR2 reads SYGVKD. CDR3 protein: CAIQAGIKGSYNEQFF. CDR3 DNA sequence: TGTGCCATCCAAGCGGGCATTAAGGGTTCCTACAATGAGCAGTTCTTC.

This clonotype was counted between two and nine times. This chain connects TRBV30 to TRBJ1-1; D may be TRBD1 (5 bases). CDR3 length: 13 residues. Per germline, CDR1 GTSNPN and CDR2 SVGIG (reference sequence). Trimming took 3 bases from V and 3 from J, leaving 11 bases between them. This chain's CDR3 is CAWRTGGDTEAFF. CDR3 nucleotides: TGTGCCTGGAGGACCGGGGGGGACACTGAAGCTTTCTTT.

This clonotype occurred a few times. V is TRBV12-3 or TRBV12-4 and J is TRBJ2-2, with D tentatively TRBD2 (6 bases). The CDR3 spans 16 residues. The V and J ends lost 2 bases and 5 bases respectively, with 15 bases between them. The CDR3 region has the DNA TGTGCCAGCAGTTTAAATCCCGGGACTTTAACCGGGGAGCTGTTTTTT. Translating it yields CASSLNPGTLTGELFF.

This chain uses TRBV10-3 with TRBJ2-3, with a weak D call TRBD2 (7 bases). Looked up from germline, CDR1 is ENHRY and CDR2 is SYGVKD. V dropped 2 bases and J dropped 1 base, with 13 bases sitting between them. The CDR3 runs 16 residues. CDR3 coding DNA: TGTGCCATCAGTGAGAAGGGGGAGGGTGGCACAGATACGCAGTATTTT. Translated, it gives CAISEKGEGGTDTQYF.

The chain links TRBV14 to TRBJ2-5, with 11 bases identical to TRBD2. The germline V gene encodes CDR1 SGHDN and CDR2 FVKESK. The CDR3 spans 13 residues. The trim removed 5 bases at V and 14 bases at J, leaving 10 bases unmatched. CDR3 sequence reads: CASSDGLAGTVYF. CDR3 nucleotides: TGTGCCAGCAGCGACGGACTAGCGGGTACCGTATACTTC.

This clonotype was observed many times. The gene calls are TRBV2 and TRBJ2-1; TRBD1 aligns across 8 bases. CDR3 size: 14 residues. V was clipped by 6 bases and J by 7 bases; unmatched bases: 8. CDR1 SNHLY and CDR2 FYNNEI come from the germline V gene. CDR3 region: CASRVIRQGNEQFF. DNA for the CDR3: TGTGCCAGCAGAGTGATTAGACAGGGGAATGAGCAGTTCTTC. The full variable domain, in which reference TRBV2 and TRBJ2-1 provide the parts outside the CDR3, is EPEVTQTPSHQVTQMGQEVILRCVPISNHLYFYWYRQILGQKVEFLVSFYNNEISEKSEIFDDQFSVERPDGSNFTLKIRSTKLEDSAMYFCASRVIRQGNEQFFGPGTRLTVL.

This clonotype was counted between two and nine times. The rearrangement joins TRBV20-1 to TRBJ1-5; D unclear. V was trimmed by 7 bases and J by 1 base, leaving 14 bases between them. Germline-derived CDR1 and CDR2 are DFQATT and SNEGSKA (reference sequence). This CDR3 has 14 residues. CDR3 sequence (DNA): TGCAGTGTTTCCGGGCGGACGAGCAATCAGCCCCAGCATTTT. It yields the protein CSVSGRTSNQPQHF.

This clonotype was recorded a few times. The chain couples TRBV12-3 or TRBV12-4 to TRBJ2-3; the match to TRBD2 covers 10 bases. V trimming: 6 bases; J trimming: 3 bases; junction bases outside the gene matches: 6. This CDR3 contains 15 residues. The CDR3 loop is CASRPSGRPTDTQYF. CDR3 DNA: TGTGCCAGCAGACCTAGCGGGAGACCTACAGATACGCAGTATTTT.

V is TRBV6-2 or TRBV6-3 and J is TRBJ2-1; the match to TRBD2 covers 7 bases. This CDR3 is 18 amino acids long. With 2 bases clipped from V and 0 bases from J, the junction kept 10 bases outside the gene matches. CDR1 is MNHEY, CDR2 SVGEGT, per germline. The CDR3 reads CASSYRQRASGSYNEQFF. The CDR3 nucleotides read TGTGCCAGCAGTTACCGGCAAAGGGCTAGCGGCTCCTACAATGAGCAGTTCTTC.

V usage is TRBV9 and J usage is TRBJ2-1, with TRBD1 matching over 11 bases. The CDR3 spans 15 residues. Germline V gene sequence: CDR1 SGDLS, CDR2 YYNGEE. J lost 8 bases, V lost 2 bases, and 6 bases had no gene match. As DNA, the CDR3 is TGTGCCAGCAGCGTCGGACAGGGGGCAAGCTATGAGCAGTTCTTC. Protein sequence: CASSVGQGASYEQFF.

The V gene is TRBV19, the J gene TRBJ2-7; TRBD2 aligns across 10 bases. Germline CDR1 is LNHDA and CDR2 is SQIVND (reference sequence). The CDR3 loop spans 14 amino acids. Trimming cost V 4 bases and J 5 bases; bases outside gene matches: 5. The CDR3 DNA reads TGTGCCAGTAGTACTAGCGGGAGTAGGAACGAGCAGTACTTC. Its protein product is CASSTSGSRNEQYF. The complete variable domain, with remaining parts taken from reference TRBV19 and TRBJ2-7, reads DGGITQSPKYLFRKEGQNVTLSCEQNLNHDAMYWYRQDPGQGLRLIYYSQIVNDFQKGDIAEGYSVSREKKESFPLTVTSAQKNPTAFYLCASSTSGSRNEQYFGPGTRLTVT.

This clonotype has a handful of counts. The J gene is TRBJ2-7, the V gene TRBV5-5, with unresolved D. V lost 2 bases and J lost 6, with 6 bases in between. From germline, CDR1 is SGHKS and CDR2 YYEKEE (reference sequence). The CDR3 covers 11 residues. CDR3 region: CASSLKSEQYF. CDR3 DNA sequence: TGTGCCAGCAGCTTAAAAAGCGAGCAGTACTTC.

In this sample, this clonotype turned up many times. This chain uses TRBV5-5 with TRBJ1-5; the D gene is possibly TRBD1 (6 bases). This CDR3 contains 15 residues. V was cut by 2 bases and J by 2 bases, with 11 bases left in between. Germline values: CDR1 SGHKS, CDR2 YYEKEE (reference sequence). Here the CDR3 reads CASSFHGGGNQPQHF. CDR3 DNA: TGTGCCAGCAGCTTTCACGGGGGCGGCAATCAGCCCCAGCATTTT.

This chain connects TRBV5-1 to TRBJ1-1; perhaps TRBD1 as D (6 bases). From germline, CDR1 is SGHRS and CDR2 YFSETQ. V gave up 1 base and J gave up 0 bases, with 16 bases separating them. The CDR3 totals 17 residues. The CDR3 DNA follows: TGCGCCAGCAGCTTGCAGGGGCAAGGGGACCTGAACACTGAAGCTTTCTTT. This translates into CASSLQGQGDLNTEAFF.

This clonotype was counted only a few times. The chain recombines TRBV11-3 with TRBJ2-7; 10 bases align to TRBD2. Per germline, CDR1 SGHNT and CDR2 YENEEA. CDR3 length equals 18 residues. Trimming cost V 5 bases and J 2 bases; bases outside gene matches: 15. This CDR3 is CASSPRDGWTSGTYEQYF. CDR3 sequence (DNA): TGTGCCAGCAGCCCCCGCGATGGGTGGACTAGCGGAACCTACGAGCAGTACTTC.

This clonotype has only a few counts. V gene TRBV5-6 combines with J gene TRBJ1-1; D not resolved. CDR3 length: 16 residues. Trimming shortened V by 4 bases and J by 1 base, and 17 bases separated the two germline ends. The germline V gene encodes CDR1 SGHDT and CDR2 YYEEEE. The CDR3 DNA reads as TGTGCCAGCAGCCCCCTGGGTGTGGGGAGGAACACTGAAGCTTTCTTT. This translates into CASSPLGVGRNTEAFF.

In this sample, this clonotype turned up a few times. The chain joins TRBV5-6 to TRBJ2-1; a possible D gene is TRBD1 (5 bases). The CDR3 runs 17 residues. The V gene lost 4 bases and the J gene lost 3 bases, with 20 bases spanning the gap. Germline values: CDR1 SGHDT, CDR2 YYEEEE. CDR3 amino acids: CASSLGRVVFLYNEQFF. The CDR3 DNA is TGTGCCAGCAGCCTGGGCAGGGTGGTCTTTCTCTACAATGAGCAGTTCTTC.

This clonotype was detected many times. The chain joins TRBV29-1 to TRBJ1-1; no firm D call. The ends were cut back, 7 bases at V and 3 bases at J, with 9 bases in the middle. This CDR3 spans 11 amino acids. Germline V CDR1 and CDR2: SQVTM, ANQGSEA. CDR3 residues: CSAFRDTEAFF. The CDR3 coding sequence is TGCAGCGCTTTTCGGGACACTGAAGCTTTCTTT.

The V call is TRBV20-1, the J call TRBJ1-2; the D gene is possibly TRBD1 (5 bases). V lost 0 bases and J lost 0, with 17 bases in between. The CDR3 length is 17 residues. Germline CDR1 is DFQATT and CDR2 is SNEGSKA (reference sequence). This CDR3 reads CSARDQGAPGANYGYTF. Written as DNA, the CDR3 is TGCAGTGCTAGAGATCAGGGCGCCCCGGGGGCTAACTATGGCTACACCTTC.